A single sample gave rise to the 27 T cell receptor beta chains below, sequenced in a study of T-cell reconstitution after alpha-beta-depleted transplantation in children (dated by TCRdb to 2016 to 2017). The sample's treatment or condition label, decoded: allogeneic hematopoietic cell transplantation with graft depleted of TCRalphabeta T cells and CD19 B cells. Library preparation employed PCR. The sequencer was an Illumina HiSeq 2500. TCR library preparation used molecular barcoding, with unique molecular identifiers applied to normalize quantification of the TCRbeta repertoire. The public sequencing data were trimmed at Q25 with fastp and processed into clonotypes with MiXCR by TCRdb, which kept only in-frame beta chains. Each entry is one CDR3 protein sequence, shown with its most common DNA and genes. Here the sample has roughly 340,000 distinct CDR3 sequences; roughly 15% occur a single time. The ten largest make up about 41% of the sample.

The starting material was PBMCs, mostly from graft donor cells, obtained 360 days after TCRalphabeta/CD19-depleted stem cell transplant. These receptors were obtained from a male patient between 2 and 10 years old who had a stem cell transplant for acute lymphoblastic leukemia, so the T cells may come from the graft donor.

The CDR3: CASSPSLALVAPSSYNEQFF. The CDR3 nucleotides are TGTGCCAGCAGTCCTTCCCTAGCCTTGGTAGCGCCCAGCTCCTACAATGAGCAGTTCTTC. The chain has TRBV28 and TRBJ2-1; possible D gene TRBD2, 5 bases. CDR1 and CDR2 (germline): MDHEN, SYDVKM. V gave up 5 bases and J gave up 0 bases, with 26 bases separating them. CDR3 length: 20 residues. The full variable domain, completed using reference TRBV28 and TRBJ2-1, is DVKVTQSSRYLVKRTGEKVFLECVQDMDHENMFWYRQDPGLGLRLIYFSYDVKMKEKGDIPEGYSVSREKKERFSLILESASTNQTSMYLCASSPSLALVAPSSYNEQFFGPGTRLTVL.

The chain combines TRBV5-1 with TRBJ2-3; D remains ambiguous. The ends were cut back, 0 bases at V and 0 bases at J, with 11 bases in the middle. CDR3 length: 16 residues. CDR1 SGHRS and CDR2 YFSETQ come from the germline V gene. In DNA, the CDR3 is TGCGCCAGCAGCTTGGACAGCATCCGTAGCACAGATACGCAGTATTTT. Amino acid sequence: CASSLDSIRSTDTQYF.

The chain joins TRBV20-1 to TRBJ2-3, with 9 bases identical to TRBD2. Germline CDR1 DFQATT, CDR2 SNEGSKA (reference sequence). The CDR3 runs 17 residues. J gave up 2 bases and V 5 bases, and 14 bases lay outside the gene matches. The CDR3: CSARDGGRGINTDTQYF. The DNA for the CDR3 is TGCAGTGCTCGGGACGGCGGGAGGGGGATAAACACAGATACGCAGTATTTT.

The V gene is TRBV20-1, the J gene TRBJ2-1; 7 nucleotides align to TRBD1. Germline lookup yields CDR1 DFQATT and CDR2 SNEGSKA (reference sequence). The CDR3 loop spans 17 amino acids. The junction had 17 bases not matched to a gene; V was cut back by 1 base and J by 8 bases. CDR3 bases: TGCAGTGCTAGAGCCGTTGACAGGGCCGTCCACATGTATGAGCAGTTCTTC. Encoded protein: CSARAVDRAVHMYEQFF.

The rearrangement joins TRBV20-1 to TRBJ2-1; D is uncertain. CDR1 is DFQATT, CDR2 SNEGSKA, per germline (reference sequence). The CDR3 is 17 amino acids. The ends were cut back, 0 bases at V and 4 bases at J, with 19 bases in the middle. The CDR3 protein is CSARDLGQWGSYNEQFF. The DNA of the CDR3 is TGCAGTGCTAGAGATCTCGGGCAGTGGGGTTCATACAATGAGCAGTTCTTC.

V is TRBV4-2 and J is TRBJ2-1; TRBD2 aligns across 9 bases. Germline CDR1 LGHNA, CDR2 YNFKEQ. V lost 11 bases to trimming and J lost 2 bases; unmatched junction nucleotides: 19. The CDR3 runs to 18 residues. The CDR3 loop reads CAPPGQFGGLATYNEQFF. The CDR3 DNA sequence: TGTGCCCCTCCCGGACAGTTCGGCGGACTAGCGACCTACAATGAGCAGTTCTTC.

This clonotype was seen more than once but under ten times. The CDR3: CASSWGSVDEQYF. CDR3 in DNA: TGTGCCAGCAGTTGGGGATCGGTGGACGAGCAGTACTTC. The genes are TRBV12-3 or TRBV12-4 and TRBJ2-7, with D uncertain. The V end was cut by 4 bases, the J end by 5 bases, with 12 bases between. The CDR3 extends over 13 amino acids.

In its sample, this clonotype was seen a few times. The chain links TRBV4-2 to TRBJ2-7, with TRBD2 matching 15 bases. Germline CDR1 LGHNA, CDR2 YNFKEQ. V shed 0 bases, J shed 4 bases, and the junction held 7 bases outside the gene matches. This CDR3 contains 18 residues. The CDR3 DNA is TGTGCCAGCAGCCAAGAGGGGACTAGCGGGAGGTGGGGGTACGAGCAGTACTTC. Protein sequence: CASSQEGTSGRWGYEQYF.

This clonotype was observed a few times. The chain couples TRBV7-2 to TRBJ2-1, with 9 positions matching TRBD1. V shed 10 bases and J 9 bases; nucleotides not matched to a gene: 13. This CDR3 region has 14 residues. CDR1 is SGHTA, CDR2 FQGNSA, per germline. The CDR3 region is CATLPGQGLGEQFF. The CDR3 bases are TGTGCCACCCTACCGGGACAGGGATTAGGTGAGCAGTTCTTC. Using reference TRBV7-2 and TRBJ2-1 for the parts outside the CDR3, the full variable domain is GAGVSQSPSNKVTEKGKDVELRCDPISGHTALYWYRQSLGQGLEFLIYFQGNSAPDKSGLPSDRFSAERTGGSVSTLTIQRTQQEDSAVYLCATLPGQGLGEQFFGPGTRLTVL.

At least ten counts were recorded for this clonotype. V usage is TRBV29-1 and J usage is TRBJ2-1; TRBD2 aligns across 8 bases. The germline V gene encodes CDR1 SQVTM and CDR2 ANQGSEA. There are 13 residues in the CDR3. The V segment lost 4 bases and the J segment 9 bases; nucleotides outside the gene matches: 8. CDR3 nucleotide sequence: TGCAGCGTTGCGCCGGGAGGGCCCGGTGAGCAGTTCTTC. Translation: CSVAPGGPGEQFF.

This clonotype was detected a few times. The rearrangement joins TRBV28 to TRBJ2-1; D possibly uses TRBD1 or TRBD2 (5 bases each). The germline CDR1 and CDR2 sequences are MDHEN and SYDVKM. Trimming stripped 5 bases from V and 8 bases from J, with 28 bases between. This CDR3 region has 18 residues. CDR3 residues: CASSVIVAGTKVVDEQFF. The CDR3 DNA sequence: TGTGCCAGCAGTGTCATCGTTGCCGGGACCAAGGTCGTAGATGAGCAGTTCTTC.

This clonotype was observed a handful of times. The chain couples TRBV14 to TRBJ2-5; the D gene is possibly TRBD1 (5 bases). The CDR3 contains 14 residues. Trimming took 1 base from V and 2 from J, leaving 8 bases between them. Germline V gives CDR1 SGHDN, CDR2 FVKESK. In DNA form, the CDR3 reads TGTGCCAGCAGCCAAGTCGACAGACAAGAGACCCAGTACTTC. Translation: CASSQVDRQETQYF.

The chain joins TRBV20-1 to TRBJ1-5; D is perhaps TRBD1 (6 bases). There are 14 residues in the CDR3. Trimming shortened V by 1 base and J by 6 bases, and 13 bases separated the two germline ends. Germline V gene lookup returns CDR1 DFQATT and CDR2 SNEGSKA (reference sequence). The CDR3 DNA is TGCAGTGCTAGAGCAGGGGTGTCGGGTCAGCCCCAGCATTTT. Translated, it gives CSARAGVSGQPQHF.

This clonotype was seen a few times. The rearrangement joins TRBV5-1 to TRBJ2-7; D unclear. Germline V CDR1 and CDR2: SGHRS, YFSETQ. This CDR3 has 12 amino acids. V shed 3 bases and J shed 5 bases, with 9 bases lying between them. The CDR3 DNA is TGCGCCAGCAGCTGGTTATCCGACGAGCAGTACTTC. Its translation is CASSWLSDEQYF.

This clonotype has only a few counts. The chain joins TRBV6-1 to TRBJ1-1; D possibly corresponds to TRBD1 (5 bases). Trimming cost V 5 bases and J 4 bases, with 11 bases left between them. This CDR3 region has 13 residues. Germline V gene lookup returns CDR1 MNHNS and CDR2 SASEGT. Here the CDR3 reads CASSPRAFTEAFF. The CDR3 DNA reads TGTGCCAGCAGTCCCAGGGCTTTCACTGAAGCTTTCTTT.

The genes are TRBV10-3 and TRBJ2-1, with 9 bases lining up with TRBD2. V gave up 4 bases and J gave up 2 bases; unmatched junction bases: 18. The CDR3 is 20 amino acids. Looked up from germline, CDR1 is ENHRY and CDR2 is SYGVKD. The CDR3 sequence is CAISAGVGGSSGSAYNEQFF. CDR3 sequence (DNA): TGTGCCATCAGTGCGGGTGTAGGGGGAAGTAGCGGGAGTGCCTACAATGAGCAGTTCTTC.

This clonotype was counted a few times. V and J are TRBV7-9 and TRBJ2-1; the D gene is possibly TRBD1 (6 bases). Trimming shortened V by 0 bases and J by 7 bases, and 19 bases separated the two germline ends. Germline CDR1 reads SEHNR; CDR2 reads FQNEAQ (reference sequence). The CDR3 is 17 amino acids. The DNA of the CDR3 is TGTGCCAGCAGCTTAGCCGTAGTAGGCGGTAGGGGGAATGAGCAGTTCTTC. This encodes CASSLAVVGGRGNEQFF.

This clonotype came up a few times. The rearrangement joins TRBV20-1 to TRBJ2-2, with TRBD2 identical over 8 bases. Germline V gene lookup returns CDR1 DFQATT and CDR2 SNEGSKA (reference sequence). The CDR3 covers 16 residues. Trimming took 3 bases from V and 4 from J; bases not matched to a gene: 10. CDR3 sequence (DNA): TGCAGTGCTAGTGGGACTAGATTGGGTGGCACCGGGGAGCTGTTTTTT. Translating it yields CSASGTRLGGTGELFF.

V and J are TRBV20-1 and TRBJ2-1, with TRBD2 identical over 11 bases. The germline CDR1 and CDR2 sequences are DFQATT and SNEGSKA (reference sequence). The CDR3 consists of 16 residues. After removal of 2 bases from V and 2 bases from J, the junction contained 5 bases not matched to a gene. The chain's CDR3 is CSARSPTSGTYNEQFF. The CDR3 region has the DNA TGCAGTGCTAGATCCCCGACTAGCGGGACCTACAATGAGCAGTTCTTC.

This clonotype appeared a few times. The chain recombines TRBV20-1 with TRBJ2-3, with 7 bases fitting TRBD2. The junction had 13 bases not matched to a gene; V was cut back by 6 bases and J by 4 bases. There are 15 residues in the CDR3. Germline CDR1 and CDR2: DFQATT and SNEGSKA (reference sequence). CDR3 bases: TGCAGTGCCCCGAGGGGAAGCGGGATCTCAGATACGCAGTATTTT. Translated: CSAPRGSGISDTQYF.

Only a few counts were recorded for this clonotype. This chain uses TRBV20-1 with TRBJ2-5, with a tentative D call TRBD2 (6 bases). Trimming stripped 4 bases from V and 5 bases from J, with 11 bases between. Germline values: CDR1 DFQATT, CDR2 SNEGSKA (reference sequence). This CDR3 is 12 amino acids long. The DNA of the CDR3 is TGCAGTGCTAATGGACGGGGGGAGACCCAGTACTTC. It is translated as CSANGRGETQYF.

V is TRBV20-1 and J is TRBJ2-7; a possible D gene is TRBD2 (5 bases). Germline V CDR1 and CDR2: DFQATT, SNEGSKA (reference sequence). Trimming removed 3 bases from V and 12 bases from J, with 15 bases in between. The CDR3 sequence is 11 residues long. The CDR3 loop reads CSARPQDSMYF. The CDR3 DNA follows: TGCAGTGCTAGGCCGCAGGACTCCATGTACTTC.

This clonotype was picked up a small number of times. This rearrangement joins TRBV5-1 to TRBJ1-6; D ambiguous. V was clipped by 4 bases and J by 9 bases, with 11 bases between them. Per the germline V gene, CDR1 is SGHRS and CDR2 is YFSETQ. The CDR3 covers 13 residues. This CDR3 reads CASSGHEGSPLHF. CDR3 nucleotide sequence: TGCGCCAGCAGCGGGCACGAGGGTTCACCCCTCCACTTT.

Ten or more counts support this clonotype. V gene TRBV14 combines with J gene TRBJ1-3; 7 nucleotides agree with TRBD1. V lost 4 bases, J lost 3 bases, and 9 bases stayed unmatched. The CDR3 spans 16 residues. Germline V CDR1 and CDR2: SGHDN, FVKESK. In nucleotides, the CDR3 is TGTGCCAGCAGCCCTCTGACAGGGCGTTATGGAAACACCATATATTTT. Protein: CASSPLTGRYGNTIYF.

This clonotype was observed many times. The gene calls are TRBV5-1 and TRBJ2-4; perhaps D is TRBD1 or TRBD2 (6 bases each). V dropped 4 bases and J dropped 0 bases, with 11 bases sitting between them. This CDR3 has 15 amino acids. Germline V gene sequence: CDR1 SGHRS, CDR2 YFSETQ. CDR3 protein: CASSLRGLAKNIQYF. Here the CDR3 DNA reads TGCGCCAGCAGCCTTCGGGGGCTAGCCAAAAACATTCAGTACTTC.

The chain couples TRBV4-3 to TRBJ1-5; perhaps TRBD1 as D (5 bases). The CDR3 contains 17 residues. V dropped 0 bases and J dropped 2 bases, with 14 bases sitting between them. The germline V gene has CDR1 LGHNA and CDR2 YSLEER. In nucleotides, the CDR3 is TGCGCCAGCAGCCAAGATGTCGGGGGGGATGGCAATCAGCCCCAGCATTTT. It is translated as CASSQDVGGDGNQPQHF.

This clonotype was counted a few times. This rearrangement joins TRBV6-2 or TRBV6-3 to TRBJ2-2, with a tentative D call TRBD2 (5 bases). V was pared by 2 bases and J by 4 bases, with 5 bases between. The CDR3 has 13 residues. Germline CDR1 and CDR2: MNHEY and SVGEGT. DNA of the CDR3: TGTGCCAGCAGTTACGAGGGCACCGGGGAGCTGTTTTTT. As protein: CASSYEGTGELFF.